This T cell receptor beta chain was retrieved from a study of T cells after yellow fever vaccination (dated by TCRdb to the late 2010s). Broadly, across the study: Libraries from fractions with low cell numbers were prepared with the SMART-Seq v4 Ultra Low Input RNA kit. To follow T-cell clones before and after both primary and booster YFV17D yellow fever vaccination, bulk TCR alpha and beta repertoires underwent longitudinal sequencing. Two healthy male donors, one aged 18 to 30 and one aged 30 to 40 years, made up the cohort. Bulk PBMC replicates and cell subsets were isolated from blood drawn at multiple timepoints before and after both primary and secondary immunization.

According to the study, the label for this sample's treatment or condition signals: live attenuated yellow fever vaccine strain. A standard Ficoll-Paque protocol was used to isolate PBMCs from peripheral blood. Dynabeads CD4 and CD8 positive selection kits were used to isolate the CD4 and CD8 T-cell fractions. TriZol was used to extract RNA from bulk PBMCs, from CD4 and CD8 fractions, and from dextramer-positive and dextramer-negative fractions. This clonotype was counted between two and nine times. Its specific antigen is unknown. It has no much larger one-base neighbor in the sample; base qualities were not kept. TCR cDNA was made using 5'RACE template switching, a step that added a universal primer site and unique molecular identifiers. Priming of cDNA synthesis was performed from both the TCR alpha and TCR beta constant segments. Library amplification used two PCR steps, and the second PCR step added sample barcodes and sequencing adapters. Sequencing of libraries was done on Illumina HiSeq 2500 (2x100 bp) or NovaSeq (2x150 bp). Per the authors' processing: MIGEC handled demultiplexing of reads and collapsing into UMI consensus sequences, while MiXCR performed V(D)J alignment. Using edgeR on replicate PBMC samples, clonotypes were called vaccine-responding if FDR was below 0.01 and the log2 fold change was above 5 up to day 15. Bulk clonotypes were assigned CD4 or CD8 identity according to which sequenced CD4 or CD8 repertoire held them at higher abundance. TCRdb reran the public reads through fastp at Q25 and MiXCR, keeping productive beta chains. Entries that share a CDR3 protein sequence are merged under the most common genes and DNA. TCRdb, not the authors, supplied the V and J calls. The sample includes about 230,000 distinct CDR3 sequences, with around 6.7% observed a single time. The ten biggest clones cover about 0.95% of the sample.

Relative to germline, V is missing 0 bases and J is missing 4 bases, with 4 bases of the junction outside any gene match. The germline V gene gives CDR1 as SGHRS and CDR2 as YFSETQ. From the cysteine through the phenylalanine, the CDR3 covers 16 amino acids. Solely the CDR3 DNA is kept, with 48 bases framed from the first base. Overall results and qualifications from the work: Compared with the primary T-cell response, the secondary T-cell response was faster but weaker, reaching its peak on day 5 rather than on day 15. Most clones expanded after primary vaccination were re-detected after the booster (around 96% of CD4 and more than 70% of CD8), suggesting broad memory maintenance. A small fraction of clonotypes showed up in both the CD4 and CD8 compartments, probably as a result of convergent recombination. Computational filtering was needed because FACS-sorted repertoires could contain abundant contaminating clonotypes from the bulk population. The study included only a couple of donors, which limits how far the findings can be generalized.

The chain is assembled from TRBV5-1 and TRBJ2-1; 10 of the junction bases match TRBD2. This specimen consisted of CD4+ T cells sorted from PBMCs, obtained on the day of the yellow fever booster vaccination. The receptor comes from a man aged 25 to 40 who received the YFV17D yellow fever vaccine. For the CDR3, the sequence is CASSLEAGGPYNEQFF. Here is the DNA: TGCGCCAGCAGCTTGGAAGCGGGAGGGCCTTACAATGAGCAGTTCTTC. The variable domain in full, with residues beyond the CDR3 obtained from the reference TRBV5-1 and TRBJ2-1 genes, is KAGVTQTPRYLIKTRGQQVTLSCSPISGHRSVSWYQQTPGQGLQFLFEYFSETQRNKGNFPGRFSGRQFSNSRSEMNVSTLELGDSALYLCASSLEAGGPYNEQFFGPGTRLTVL.